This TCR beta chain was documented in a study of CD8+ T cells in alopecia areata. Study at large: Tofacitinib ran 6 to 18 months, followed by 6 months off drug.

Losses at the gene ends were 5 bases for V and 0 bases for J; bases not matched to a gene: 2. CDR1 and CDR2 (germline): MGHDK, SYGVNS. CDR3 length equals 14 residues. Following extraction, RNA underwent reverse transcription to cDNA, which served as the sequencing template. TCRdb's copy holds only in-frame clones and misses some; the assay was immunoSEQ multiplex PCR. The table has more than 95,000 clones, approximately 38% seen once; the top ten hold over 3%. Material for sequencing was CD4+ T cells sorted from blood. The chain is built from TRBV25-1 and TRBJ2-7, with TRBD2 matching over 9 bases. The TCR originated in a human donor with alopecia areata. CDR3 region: CASSYSGSSYEQYF. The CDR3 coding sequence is TGTGCCAGCAGTTATAGCGGGAGCTCCTACGAGCAGTACTTC.